This T cell receptor beta chain was recorded in a study of cytomegalovirus exposure and HLA in healthy donors. The CDR3 has 13 residues. Per the germline V gene, CDR1 is LGHNA and CDR2 is YNFKEQ. Trimming took off 1 base at V and 2 bases at J, with 4 bases between the two ends. PCR was performed using 60 Vbeta and 13 Jbeta primers. Assay used: immunoSEQ multiplex PCR; TCRdb lists only in-frame clones, some missing. The sample lists roughly 160,000 clones, approximately 80% occurring once. The sequence derives from a man in his forties or fifties in good health and CMV-seropositive. Sequencing was performed on PBMCs. This sequence joins TRBV4-2 and TRBJ2-3; D unclear. The CDR3 DNA reads TGTGCCAGCAGCCAAGCCAACACAGATACGCAGTATTTT. Protein sequence: CASSQANTDTQYF.